The rows below give T cell receptor beta chains drawn from one sample of a study of PD-1 blockade in classical Hodgkin lymphoma. Sequencing was performed with immunoSEQ multiplex PCR; in TCRdb, only in-frame clones are kept and a portion is missing. The sample yields roughly 25,000 clones, approximately 80% seen once. Sequenced material: peripheral blood mononuclear cells (PBMCs), taken at baseline. All receptors come from a human donor with classical Hodgkin lymphoma. The CDR3 runs from the conserved cysteine through the conserved F or W. The D gene is left open where the match is weak. The size entry is marked missing in some rows and otherwise reads once, few, many or a size class.

clone_size | j_call | d_call | v_call | cdr3_aa | cdr3_nt
. | TRBJ2-3 | TRBD2 | TRBV7-6 | CASGHGGYSTDTQYF | TGTGCCAGCGGGCACGGGGGGTATAGCACAGATACGCAGTATTTT
. | TRBJ2-1 | . | TRBV5-1 | CASSLRSTGTPLNNEQFF | TGCGCCAGCAGCTTAAGAAGCACCGGGACCCCCCTGAATAATGAGCAGTTCTTC
. | TRBJ2-3 | . | TRBV29-1 | CSVESAGIWDTQYF | TGCAGCGTTGAATCGGCAGGAATCTGGGATACGCAGTATTTT
. | TRBJ1-6 | . | TRBV15 | CATSLAGHGSPLHF | TGTGCCACCAGCCTAGCGGGGCACGGTTCACCCCTCCACTTT
. | TRBJ1-4 | . | TRBV9 | CASSDSPGPRLEKLFF | TGTGCCAGCAGCGACTCACCGGGCCCACGTTTGGAAAAACTGTTTTTT
. | TRBJ1-2 | . | TRBV6-1 | CASSESLTGIGYTF | TGTGCCAGCAGTGAATCCCTAACAGGGATCGGCTACACCTTC
once | TRBJ2-2 | . | TRBV18 | CASSPGPSGELFF | TGTGCCAGCTCACCGGGCCCGTCAGGGGAGCTGTTTTTT
. | TRBJ2-3 | . | TRBV29-1 | CSVEGERPGTQYF | TGCAGCGTTGAGGGGGAGCGCCCGGGTACGCAGTATTTT
. | TRBJ2-5 | . | TRBV18 | CASSPPNPGQQETQYF | TGTGCCAGCTCACCACCTAACCCGGGCCAGCAAGAGACCCAGTACTTC
. | TRBJ2-7 | . | TRBV4-2 | CASSQDRTRGAYEQYF | TGTGCCAGCAGCCAAGACAGGACACGGGGCGCCTACGAGCAGTACTTC
. | TRBJ2-1 | TRBD2 | TRBV18 | CASSSERGGSYNEQFF | TGTGCCAGCTCATCCGAGCGGGGGGGCTCCTACAATGAGCAGTTCTTC
. | TRBJ1-1 | . | TRBV7-3 | CASSLWAGTGEAFF | TGTGCCAGCAGCTTATGGGCAGGGACTGGAGAAGCTTTCTTT
once | TRBJ1-2 | . | TRBV27 | CASSKNTLYGYTF | TGTGCCAGCAGTAAAAACACTCTCTATGGCTACACCTTC
. | TRBJ2-2 | TRBD2 | TRBV6-1 | CASSEVWAGGANTGELFF | TGTGCCAGCAGTGAAGTATGGGCGGGGGGCGCGAACACCGGGGAGCTGTTTTTT
few | TRBJ1-1 | TRBD1 | TRBV7-9 | CASSRTGVNTEAFF | TGTGCCAGCAGCCGGACAGGGGTGAACACTGAAGCTTTCTTT
. | TRBJ2-1 | TRBD1 | TRBV5-8 | CASSRITTGGAYNEQFF | TGTGCCAGCAGCCGCATTACGACAGGGGGGGCTTACAATGAGCAGTTCTTC
. | TRBJ1-5 | . | TRBV19 | CASSIGVGIVGNQPQHF | TGTGCCAGTAGTATAGGGGTAGGGATCGTTGGCAATCAGCCCCAGCATTTT
. | TRBJ2-7 | . | TRBV7-2 | CASSLDLWDAYEQYF | TGTGCCAGCAGCTTAGATTTGTGGGACGCCTACGAGCAGTACTTC
. | TRBJ2-1 | . | TRBV10-1 | CASSWQGYDEQFF | TGCGCCAGCAGTTGGCAGGGATACGATGAGCAGTTCTTC
. | TRBJ1-1 | . | TRBV5-6 | CASSLGIGTGDEAFF | TGTGCCAGCAGCTTGGGAATAGGGACGGGGGATGAAGCTTTCTTT
. | TRBJ1-2 | TRBD1 | TRBV4-3 | CASSLSTGVYGYTF | TGCGCCAGCAGCCTCTCGACAGGGGTCTATGGCTACACCTTC
. | TRBJ2-3 | . | TRBV19 | CASRESIADTQYF | TGTGCCAGCCGGGAAAGTATCGCAGATACGCAGTATTTT
. | TRBJ1-1 | . | TRBV5-6 | CASREGGRSTEAFF | TGTGCCAGCAGGGAAGGGGGTAGGAGCACTGAAGCTTTCTTT
once | TRBJ2-3 | . | TRBV28 | CASSLVGRGPTDTQYF | TGTGCCAGCAGTTTGGTTGGCAGGGGACCCACAGATACGCAGTATTTT
. | TRBJ2-7 | . | TRBV7-9 | CASSLVGVREQYF | TGTGCCAGCAGCTTAGTGGGGGTACGCGAGCAGTACTTC
. | TRBJ2-3 | . | TRBV9 | CASSVAGSSTDTQYF | TGTGCCAGCAGCGTAGCGGGTTCTAGCACAGATACGCAGTATTTT
. | TRBJ2-4 | . | TRBV18 | CASSPTGIRAKNIQYF | TGTGCCAGCTCTCCTACAGGGATACGAGCCAAAAACATTCAGTACTTC
. | TRBJ1-2 | . | TRBV6-1 | CASSEDRYGYTF | TGTGCCAGCAGTGAAGACAGGTATGGCTACACCTTC
. | TRBJ1-3 | . | TRBV18 | CASSKADPGNTIYF | TGTGCCAGCTCCAAGGCCGATCCTGGAAACACCATATATTTT
large | TRBJ1-1 | . | TRBV27 | CASSFSGGTTEAFF | TGTGCCAGCAGTTTTTCCGGGGGTACCACTGAAGCTTTCTTT
. | TRBJ1-2 | . | TRBV14 | CASSPGQNLYGYTF | TGTGCCAGCAGCCCCGGACAGAATCTCTATGGCTACACCTTC
. | TRBJ2-7 | . | TRBV7-6 | CASSLWDNYEQYF | TGTGCCAGCAGCTTATGGGACAACTACGAGCAGTACTTC
. | TRBJ2-4 | TRBD2 | TRBV7-2 | CASSKIKRGAGIQYF | TGTGCCAGCAGCAAAATTAAGCGGGGGGCTGGCATTCAGTACTTC
once | TRBJ2-7 | . | TRBV5-1 | CASSFTSREDSEQYF | TGCGCCAGCAGCTTCACCTCCAGGGAGGATTCCGAGCAGTACTTC
. | TRBJ2-7 | . | TRBV7-9 | CASSIGDLPSPYEQYF | TGTGCCAGCAGCATAGGGGACCTCCCTTCTCCCTACGAGCAGTACTTC
. | TRBJ2-5 | . | TRBV5-6 | CASSLEKTQYF | TGTGCCAGCAGCTTGGAAAAGACCCAGTACTTC
. | TRBJ2-2 | . | TRBV2 | CASSWATNTGELFF | TGTGCCAGCAGTTGGGCCACGAACACCGGGGAGCTGTTTTTT
once | TRBJ2-7 | . | TRBV7-2 | CASSLEGATPEQYF | TGTGCCAGCAGCTTAGAAGGAGCTACCCCCGAGCAGTACTTC
. | TRBJ1-5 | . | TRBV19 | CASSTGGFMPQHF | TGTGCCAGTAGTACCGGGGGTTTTATGCCCCAGCATTTT
once | TRBJ2-3 | . | TRBV19 | CASSISGARTTDTQYF | TGTGCCAGTAGTATTTCGGGGGCCAGAACCACAGATACGCAGTATTTT
. | TRBJ2-3 | . | TRBV30 | CAFTTTGGPSPTQYF | TGTGCCTTCACGACCACGGGGGGCCCAAGCCCTACGCAGTATTTT
. | TRBJ2-5 | . | TRBV2 | CASSPRGRETQYF | TGTGCCAGCAGCCCCCGGGGGCGGGAGACCCAGTACTTC
. | TRBJ2-1 | . | TRBV27 | CASSPQRRSSYNEQFF | TGTGCCAGCAGTCCCCAGCGGCGTAGCTCCTACAATGAGCAGTTCTTC
. | TRBJ2-7 | TRBD2 | TRBV7-2 | CASSSSGGYSYEQYF | TGTGCCAGCAGCTCTAGCGGGGGGTACTCCTACGAGCAGTACTTC
. | TRBJ2-1 | TRBD1 | TRBV7-3 | CASSPAGQGYNEQFF | TGTGCCAGCAGCCCCGCGGGACAGGGTTACAATGAGCAGTTCTTC
. | TRBJ2-3 | . | TRBV27 | CASRGVTDTQYF | TGTGCCAGCCGGGGCGTAACTGATACGCAGTATTTT
. | TRBJ2-7 | . | TRBV29-1 | CSVAGTLSYEQYF | TGCAGCGTGGCCGGGACACTTTCCTACGAGCAGTACTTC
. | TRBJ2-4 | TRBD1 | TRBV7-9 | CASSPGTGPGNIQYF | TGTGCCAGCAGTCCCGGGACAGGGCCTGGGAACATTCAGTACTTC
few | TRBJ2-5 | . | TRBV21-1 | CASSKALFGGEQETQYF | TGTGCCAGCAGCAAAGCGCTATTTGGCGGGGAGCAAGAGACCCAGTACTTC